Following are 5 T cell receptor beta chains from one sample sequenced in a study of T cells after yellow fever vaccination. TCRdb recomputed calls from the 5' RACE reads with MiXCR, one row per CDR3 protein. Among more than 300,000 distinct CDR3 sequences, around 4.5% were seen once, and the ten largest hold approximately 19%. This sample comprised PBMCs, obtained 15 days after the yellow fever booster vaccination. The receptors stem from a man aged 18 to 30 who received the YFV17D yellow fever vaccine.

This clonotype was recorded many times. Here the CDR3 reads CSVDSRGHGYTF. The CDR3 region has the DNA TGCAGCGTTGATTCCAGGGGCCATGGCTACACCTTC. The gene calls are TRBV29-1 and TRBJ1-2, with D possibly TRBD1 on 6 matching bases. Germline V gene sequence: CDR1 SQVTM, CDR2 ANQGSEA. This CDR3 has 12 residues. With 3 bases removed from V and 6 bases from J, the gap between germline ends came to 11 bases.

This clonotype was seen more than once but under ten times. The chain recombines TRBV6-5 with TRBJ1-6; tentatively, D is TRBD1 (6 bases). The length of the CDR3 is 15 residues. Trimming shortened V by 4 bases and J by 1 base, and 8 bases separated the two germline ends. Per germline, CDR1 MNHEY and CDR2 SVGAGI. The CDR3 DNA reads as TGTGCCAGCAGTTCACAGGGTTCCTATAATTCACCCCTCCACTTT. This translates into CASSSQGSYNSPLHF.

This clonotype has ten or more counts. The DNA for the CDR3 is TGCGCCAGCAGCTTACCCGGGCTAGCGAGCTACAATGAGCAGTTCTTC. Protein sequence: CASSLPGLASYNEQFF. V is TRBV5-1 and J is TRBJ2-1; TRBD2 might be the D (6 bases). Germline V gene lookup returns CDR1 SGHRS and CDR2 YFSETQ. The CDR3 spans 16 residues. Trimming stripped 2 bases from V and 3 bases from J, with 15 bases between.

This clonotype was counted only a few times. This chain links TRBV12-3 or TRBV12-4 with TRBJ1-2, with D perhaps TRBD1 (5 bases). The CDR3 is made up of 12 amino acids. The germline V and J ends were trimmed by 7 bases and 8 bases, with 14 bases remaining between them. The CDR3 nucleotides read TGTGCCAGCACCTTGGGAGGGGAGGGCTACACCTTC. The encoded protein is CASTLGGEGYTF.

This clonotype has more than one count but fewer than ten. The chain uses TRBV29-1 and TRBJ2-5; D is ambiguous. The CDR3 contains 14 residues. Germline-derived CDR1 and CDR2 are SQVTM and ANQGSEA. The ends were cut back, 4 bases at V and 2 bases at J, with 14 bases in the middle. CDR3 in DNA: TGCAGCGTTGGGGGTCAGGCCGGACAAGAGACCCAGTACTTC. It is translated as CSVGGQAGQETQYF.